This is a list of T cell receptor beta chains from one sample in a study of T cells after yellow fever vaccination. TCRdb analysed the 5' RACE reads with MiXCR anew, one entry per CDR3 protein. Found here are roughly 520,000 distinct CDR3 sequences, roughly a fifth of them singletons; the top ten hold about 16%. The specimen comprised PBMCs, sampled 20 to 25 days after the first yellow fever vaccination. All receptors come from a young man who received the YFV17D yellow fever vaccine. CDR3s include the opening cysteine and the closing phenylalanine or tryptophan. A D gene is named only where the DNA matches it firmly. Some rows mark clone size as missing; the rest say once, few, many or name a class of expanded clone.

clone_size	v_call	d_call	j_call	cdr3_aa	cdr3_nt
-	TRBV5-1	-	TRBJ2-1	CASSGSLGASSYNEQFF	TGCGCCAGCAGCGGATCCCTAGGGGCTAGCTCCTACAATGAGCAGTTCTTC
many	TRBV5-1	-	TRBJ2-5	CASSLVPPGETQYF	TGCGCCAGCAGCTTGGTTCCCCCCGGGGAGACCCAGTACTTC
few	TRBV24-1	TRBD2	TRBJ2-3	CATKRDATDTQYF	TGTGCCACCAAGCGGGACGCCACAGATACGCAGTATTTT
-	TRBV9	-	TRBJ2-2	CASSVEVRHTGELFF	TGTGCCAGCAGCGTAGAGGTGCGGCACACCGGGGAGCTGTTTTTT
few	TRBV15	-	TRBJ2-7	CATSLGPTYEQYF	TGTGCCACCAGCTTGGGACCGACCTACGAGCAGTACTTC
-	TRBV28	-	TRBJ2-6	CASSLPRAGANVLTF	TGTGCCAGCAGTTTGCCCAGGGCCGGAGCCAACGTCCTGACTTTC
many	TRBV5-1	TRBD1	TRBJ1-1	CASSIGQGALTEAFF	TGCGCCAGCAGTATTGGACAGGGGGCGTTGACTGAAGCTTTCTTT
-	TRBV15	-	TRBJ1-2	CATSGQLGTSRYGYTF	TGTGCCACCAGTGGCCAACTAGGAACGTCTCGCTATGGCTACACCTTC
few	TRBV20-1	TRBD2	TRBJ2-2	CSARDYLAGEFGELFF	TGCAGTGCTAGAGATTACCTAGCGGGGGAATTCGGGGAGCTGTTTTTT
few	TRBV3-1	TRBD1	TRBJ2-6	CASSQDDRGLGGANVLTF	TGTGCCAGCAGCCAAGACGACAGGGGACTTGGTGGGGCCAACGTCCTGACTTTC
-	TRBV10-3	TRBD1	TRBJ2-1	CAISESGTGAWNEQFF	TGTGCCATCAGTGAGTCGGGGACAGGGGCTTGGAATGAGCAGTTCTTC
-	TRBV24-1	-	TRBJ1-5	CATSAGGNQPQHF	TGTGCCACCAGTGCGGGGGGAAACCAGCCCCAGCATTTT
few	TRBV7-2	-	TRBJ2-3	CASSRVIRLLGDTQYF	TGTGCCAGCAGTCGAGTTATCAGGCTACTGGGGGATACGCAGTATTTT
-	TRBV5-6	-	TRBJ2-5	CASSAWTRGQETQYF	TGTGCCAGCAGCGCCTGGACGAGAGGACAAGAGACCCAGTACTTC
-	TRBV5-1	-	TRBJ2-1	CASSFQSSYNEQFF	TGCGCCAGCAGCTTCCAAAGCTCCTACAATGAGCAGTTCTTC
-	TRBV6-4	TRBD2	TRBJ2-3	CASSPFGSGGLTDTQYF	TGTGCCAGCAGTCCCTTTGGTAGCGGGGGGCTCACAGATACGCAGTATTTT